This T cell receptor (beta chain) originates from a study of blood T cell repertoires in COVID-19. Turning to the study itself: Donors in the United States, Italy and Spain gave samples during acute or convalescent COVID-19. From T cells, B-cell-depleted T cells, or PBMCs came the material, which was cDNA or gDNA.

CDR1 is WSHSY, CDR2 SAAADI, per germline. The CDR3 consists of 14 residues. Trimming pared 3 bases from V and 6 bases from J, leaving 14 bases between. Original analysis: Amplification of reference gene primers was used by the study to estimate nucleated cell counts. Assay: immunoSEQ multiplex PCR; the TCRdb copy retains only in-frame clones and omits some. The DNA gave D and trimming, while V, J and clone size come from that table. The sample carries under 200,000 clones, more than 70% recorded once. V is TRBV10-2 and J is TRBJ1-2, with a tentative D call TRBD1 (5 bases). This clonotype was obtained from a man aged 40-50 years with active or convalescent COVID-19. Sequenced: peripheral blood. In DNA form, the CDR3 reads TGCGCCAGCAGTGAACGGGCAGGGAGGGATGGCTACACCTTC. It translates to CASSERAGRDGYTF.